This is a list of T cell receptor beta chains from one sample in a study of naive CD8 T cells in extremely preterm neonates. The method was immunoSEQ multiplex PCR; TCRdb's version includes in-frame clones alone and lacks a portion of them. The profile shows around 25,000 clones, about 91% of them singletons. Sequenced sample: naive CD8+ T cells from cord blood. These receptors were taken from a boy who was born preterm. The CDR3 runs from the conserved cysteine through the conserved F or W. The D gene is left open where the match is weak. The size entry is marked missing in some rows and otherwise reads once, few, many or a size class.

>NA|NA|13|TRBJ2-4|TRBV11-2
CASSLLAKNIQYF
TGTGCCAGCAGCTTACTAGCCAAAAACATTCAGTACTTC
>once|NA|14|TRBJ2-2|TRBV6-5
CASRTGGGTGELFF
TGTGCCAGCAGGACAGGAGGTGGGACCGGGGAGCTGTTTTTT
>few|NA|12|TRBJ2-3|TRBV7-9
CASSFSTDTQYF
TGTGCCAGCAGCTTCAGCACAGATACGCAGTATTTT
>NA|TRBD2|14|TRBJ2-5|TRBV9
CASSGTSGQETQYF
TGTGCCAGCAGCGGGACTAGCGGGCAAGAGACCCAGTACTTC
>NA|NA|16|TRBJ1-2|TRBV4-1
CASSQDQRAANYGYTF
TGCGCCAGCAGCCAAGATCAGAGGGCAGCTAACTATGGCTACACCTTC
>NA|NA|15|TRBJ2-3|TRBV25-1
CASSERIQGTDTQYF
TGTGCCAGCAGTGAAAGGATCCAGGGCACAGATACGCAGTATTTT
>NA|TRBD2|18|TRBJ2-1|TRBV11-3
CASSDPSGGAGRLKEQFF
TGTGCCAGCAGCGATCCTAGCGGGGGGGCCGGGCGGCTCAAAGAGCAGTTCTTC
>NA|NA|15|TRBJ1-5|TRBV4-1
CASSQETYSNQPQHF
TGCGCCAGCAGCCAAGAGACATATAGCAATCAGCCCCAGCATTTT
>NA|TRBD2|18|TRBJ2-7|TRBV13
CASSAGTSGGYSSYEQYF
TGTGCCAGCAGCGCCGGGACTAGCGGGGGATATAGCTCCTACGAGCAGTACTTC
>NA|TRBD1|17|TRBJ1-2|TRBV29-1
CSVGDAVWDRGNYGYTF
TGCAGCGTTGGGGACGCTGTCTGGGACAGGGGTAACTATGGCTACACCTTC
>NA|TRBD2|15|TRBJ2-3|TRBV6-5
CASSYSRGGTDTQYF
TGTGCCAGCAGTTACTCGCGGGGGGGCACAGATACGCAGTATTTT
>once|TRBD2|12|TRBJ2-7|TRBV19
CASTSGGAEQYF
TGTGCCAGTACTAGCGGGGGGGCCGAGCAGTACTTC
>NA|TRBD2|15|TRBJ2-1|TRBV9
CASSVGASGGNEQFF
TGTGCCAGCAGCGTAGGGGCTAGCGGGGGCAATGAGCAGTTCTTC
>NA|NA|13|TRBJ1-6|TRBV25-1
CASSGDNNSPLHF
TGTGCCAGCAGTGGGGACAATAATTCACCCCTCCACTTT
>NA|NA|13|TRBJ2-2|TRBV30
CAWSVWNTGELFF
TGTGCCTGGAGTGTATGGAACACCGGGGAGCTGTTTTTT
>NA|NA|13|TRBJ2-5|TRBV6-5
CASSYSIVETQYF
TGTGCCAGCAGTTACTCGATAGTCGAGACCCAGTACTTC
>NA|TRBD1|16|TRBJ1-1|TRBV12-5
CASGLPGQGRHTEAFF
TGTGCTAGTGGCCTCCCGGGACAGGGGCGGCACACTGAAGCTTTCTTT
>NA|NA|11|TRBJ2-7|TRBV25-1
CASSEGYEQYF
TGTGCCAGCAGTGAAGGGTACGAGCAGTACTTC
>NA|NA|10|TRBJ1-2|TRBV25-1
CASSPYGYTF
TGTGCCAGCAGTCCATATGGCTACACCTTC
>NA|NA|11|TRBJ2-7|TRBV5-8
CASSLYREQYF
TGTGCCAGCAGCTTGTACCGCGAGCAGTACTTC
>NA|TRBD1|15|TRBJ2-7|TRBV7-6
CASSLRTGGSYEQYF
TGTGCCAGCAGCTTAAGGACAGGGGGCTCCTACGAGCAGTACTTC
>NA|NA|14|TRBJ1-3|TRBV7-9
CASSLLRVGNTIYF
TGTGCCAGCAGCTTACTCAGGGTTGGAAACACCATATATTTT
>NA|NA|13|TRBJ1-1|TRBV5-1
CASSLAVNTEAFF
TGCGCCAGCAGCTTGGCAGTGAACACTGAAGCTTTCTTT
>NA|NA|14|TRBJ2-5|TRBV27
CASSPGDLSRTQYF
TGTGCCAGCAGCCCGGGGGACTTGTCGCGGACCCAGTACTTC
>NA|TRBD1|15|TRBJ1-5|TRBV5-1
CASSLAGGSNQPQHF
TGCGCCAGCAGCTTGGCAGGGGGCAGCAATCAGCCCCAGCATTTT
>NA|TRBD1|14|TRBJ1-2|TRBV7-6
CASSLGTGTYGYTF
TGTGCCAGCAGCTTAGGGACAGGGACCTATGGCTACACCTTC
>once|TRBD1|12|TRBJ2-5|TRBV18
CASVGQGETQYF
TGTGCCAGCGTTGGACAGGGAGAGACCCAGTACTTC
>NA|NA|12|TRBJ2-3|TRBV9
CASSANTDTQYF
TGTGCCAGCAGCGCAAACACAGATACGCAGTATTTT
>NA|NA|12|TRBJ2-7|TRBV12-5
CASGSSTYEQYF
TGTGCTAGTGGTTCGTCGACCTACGAGCAGTACTTC
>NA|TRBD1|16|TRBJ2-1|TRBV2
CASSGMSGTGGYEQFF
TGTGCCAGCAGTGGTATGAGCGGGACAGGGGGCTATGAGCAGTTCTTC
>NA|TRBD2|16|TRBJ2-4|TRBV13
CASSLGTSGAKNIQYF
TGTGCCAGCAGCTTAGGGACTAGCGGGGCCAAAAACATTCAGTACTTC
>NA|TRBD1|15|TRBJ1-2|TRBV27
CASSMTGGSNYGYTF
TGTGCCAGCAGTATGACAGGGGGCTCTAACTATGGCTACACCTTC
>NA|NA|11|TRBJ1-2|TRBV6-5
CASRTGYGYTF
TGTGCCAGCAGGACAGGCTATGGCTACACCTTC
>NA|TRBD1|15|TRBJ2-7|TRBV19
CASSIPTGSHYEQYF
TGTGCCAGTAGTATCCCGACAGGGTCCCATTACGAGCAGTACTTC
>NA|NA|15|TRBJ1-3|TRBV21-1
CASSKGTGSGNTIYF
TGTGCCAGCAGCAAAGGGACAGGGTCTGGAAACACCATATATTTT
>NA|TRBD1|14|TRBJ2-2|TRBV29-1
CSVDDRGLTGELFF
TGCAGCGTTGACGACAGGGGACTCACCGGGGAGCTGTTTTTT
>NA|TRBD2|14|TRBJ2-7|TRBV19
CASSSGGSSYEQYF
TGTGCCAGTAGTAGCGGGGGGAGCTCCTACGAGCAGTACTTC
>NA|NA|16|TRBJ2-6|TRBV10-3
CAISESRGAGANVLTF
TGTGCCATCAGTGAGTCGCGGGGCGCTGGGGCCAACGTCCTGACTTTC
>once|TRBD1|12|TRBJ2-1|TRBV5-1
CASSSRGNEQFF
TGCGCCAGCAGCTCCAGGGGGAATGAGCAGTTCTTC
>NA|NA|14|TRBJ1-3|TRBV19
CASSIGHSGNTIYF
TGTGCCAGTAGTATAGGACACTCTGGAAACACCATATATTTT
>NA|TRBD1|14|TRBJ2-7|TRBV9
CASSPDRAPYEQYF
TGTGCCAGCAGCCCCGACAGGGCCCCCTACGAGCAGTACTTC
>NA|TRBD2|15|TRBJ2-3|TRBV7-2
CASSPLAGGPDTQYF
TGTGCCAGCAGCCCGTTAGCGGGGGGGCCAGATACGCAGTATTTT
>NA|TRBD2|14|TRBJ2-7|TRBV4-1
CASSRTSGAYEQYF
TGCGCCAGCAGCCGGACTAGCGGGGCCTACGAGCAGTACTTC
>NA|NA|8|TRBJ1-1|TRBV20-1
CSATEAFF
TGCAGTGCCACTGAAGCTTTCTTT
>NA|NA|15|TRBJ2-7|TRBV4-1
CASSQPHGGAYEQYF
TGCGCCAGCAGCCAGCCCCATGGGGGTGCCTACGAGCAGTACTTC
>NA|TRBD2|14|TRBJ2-1|TRBV2
CASSEVAGYNEQFF
TGTGCCAGCAGTGAGGTAGCGGGGTACAATGAGCAGTTCTTC
>NA|NA|12|TRBJ2-7|TRBV10-2
CASNGGSYEQYF
TGCGCCAGCAACGGGGGCTCCTACGAGCAGTACTTC
>once|NA|15|TRBJ1-2|TRBV5-1
CASSGGPPLSYGYTF
TGCGCCAGCTCTGGGGGGCCCCCCTTATCATATGGCTACACCTTC
>NA|NA|15|TRBJ1-4|TRBV10-1
CASSESRGTNEKLFF
TGCGCCAGCAGTGAGTCTCGGGGGACTAATGAAAAACTGTTTTTT
>NA|TRBD1|15|TRBJ2-7|TRBV4-1
CASSQGGTGGYEQYF
TGCGCCAGCAGCCAAGGAGGGACAGGGGGCTACGAGCAGTACTTC
>NA|NA|13|TRBJ2-2|TRBV29-1
CSVELANTGELFF
TGCAGCGTTGAACTAGCGAACACCGGGGAGCTGTTTTTT
>NA|TRBD2|14|TRBJ2-1|TRBV9
CASSVEGLVDEQFF
TGTGCCAGCAGCGTAGAGGGACTAGTGGATGAGCAGTTCTTC
>NA|TRBD1|16|TRBJ1-6|TRBV6-6
CASSYWPGGDNSPLHF
TGTGCCAGCAGTTACTGGCCAGGGGGCGATAATTCACCCCTCCACTTT
>few|NA|10|TRBJ2-7|TRBV6-1
CATQGYEQYF
TGTGCCACCCAGGGTTACGAGCAGTACTTC
>NA|TRBD1|13|TRBJ1-5|TRBV7-2
CASSSRGQGPQHF
TGTGCCAGCAGCTCCAGAGGACAGGGGCCCCAGCATTTT